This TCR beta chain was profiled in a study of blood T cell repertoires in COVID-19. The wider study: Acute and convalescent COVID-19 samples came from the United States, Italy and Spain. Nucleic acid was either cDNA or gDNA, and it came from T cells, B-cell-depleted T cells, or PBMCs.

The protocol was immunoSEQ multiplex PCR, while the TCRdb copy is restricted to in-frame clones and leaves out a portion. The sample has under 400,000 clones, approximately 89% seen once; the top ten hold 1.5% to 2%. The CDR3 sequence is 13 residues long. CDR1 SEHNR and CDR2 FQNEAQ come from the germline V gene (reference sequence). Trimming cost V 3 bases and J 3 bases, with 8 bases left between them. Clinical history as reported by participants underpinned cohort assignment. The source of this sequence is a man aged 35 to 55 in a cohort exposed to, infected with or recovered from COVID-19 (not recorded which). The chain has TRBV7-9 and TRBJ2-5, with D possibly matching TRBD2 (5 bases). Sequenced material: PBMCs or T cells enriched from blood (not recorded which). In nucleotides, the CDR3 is TGTGCCAGCAGCTTCGGGGTAAAAGAGACCCAGTACTTC. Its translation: CASSFGVKETQYF.